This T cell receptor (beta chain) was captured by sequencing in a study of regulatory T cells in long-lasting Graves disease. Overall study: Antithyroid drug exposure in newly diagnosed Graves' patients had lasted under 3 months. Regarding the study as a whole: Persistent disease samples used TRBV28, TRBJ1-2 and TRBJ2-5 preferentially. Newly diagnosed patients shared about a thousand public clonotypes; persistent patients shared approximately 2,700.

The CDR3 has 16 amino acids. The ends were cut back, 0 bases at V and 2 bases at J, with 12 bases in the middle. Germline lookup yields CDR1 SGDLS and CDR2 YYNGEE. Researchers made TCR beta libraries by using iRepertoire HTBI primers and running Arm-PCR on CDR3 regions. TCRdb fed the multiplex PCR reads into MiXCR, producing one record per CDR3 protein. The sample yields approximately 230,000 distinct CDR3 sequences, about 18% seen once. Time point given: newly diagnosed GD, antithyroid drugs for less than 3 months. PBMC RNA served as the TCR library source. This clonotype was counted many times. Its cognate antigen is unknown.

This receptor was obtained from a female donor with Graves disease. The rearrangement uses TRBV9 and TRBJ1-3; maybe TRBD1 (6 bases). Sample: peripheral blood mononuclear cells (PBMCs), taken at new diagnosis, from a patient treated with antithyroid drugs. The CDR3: CASSVAGQGTGNTIYF. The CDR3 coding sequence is TGTGCCAGCAGCGTAGCGGGGCAGGGGACTGGAAACACCATATATTTT.